These T cell receptor beta chains were read from a single sample in a study of blood T cell repertoires in COVID-19. The assay was immunoSEQ multiplex PCR, and TCRdb's table has in-frame clones only and misses some. This table holds 200,000 to 300,000 clones, about 87% found once. What was sequenced was peripheral blood. Receptor source: a woman aged 70-85 years with active or convalescent COVID-19. Both conserved end residues are part of each CDR3. A D gene is named only where the DNA matches it firmly. Only some rows state a clone size, as once, few, many or a class for expanded clones.

v_gene: TRBV18
abundance: -
d_gene: -
j_gene: TRBJ1-1
CDR3aa: CASSPNGRGTEAFF
CDR3nt: TGTGCCAGCTCACCAAACGGGAGGGGCACTGAAGCTTTCTTT

v_gene: TRBV6-2/TRBV6-3
abundance: -
d_gene: -
j_gene: TRBJ2-7
CDR3aa: CASSYSGAGEQYF
CDR3nt: TGTGCCAGCAGTTACTCGGGAGCGGGCGAGCAGTACTTC

v_gene: TRBV12-5
abundance: once
d_gene: TRBD1
j_gene: TRBJ2-1
CDR3aa: CASGLVLTGLNNEQFF
CDR3nt: TGTGCTAGTGGTTTGGTTCTGACAGGGCTCAACAATGAGCAGTTCTTC

v_gene: TRBV9
abundance: -
d_gene: TRBD1
j_gene: TRBJ2-3
CDR3aa: CASSVETGMADTQYF
CDR3nt: TGTGCCAGCAGCGTAGAGACAGGGATGGCAGATACGCAGTATTTT

v_gene: TRBV19
abundance: -
d_gene: TRBD1
j_gene: TRBJ2-3
CDR3aa: CASQRTGLMTDTQYF
CDR3nt: TGTGCCAGTCAGAGGACAGGGCTAATGACAGATACGCAGTATTTT

v_gene: TRBV5-1
abundance: -
d_gene: -
j_gene: TRBJ1-2
CDR3aa: CASSGTGSNGYTF
CDR3nt: TGCGCCAGCAGCGGAACAGGGAGCAATGGCTACACCTTC

v_gene: TRBV12-3/TRBV12-4
abundance: -
d_gene: -
j_gene: TRBJ1-2
CDR3aa: CASRSSGFYGYTF
CDR3nt: TGTGCCAGCAGGTCTTCAGGGTTCTATGGCTACACCTTC

v_gene: TRBV6-4
abundance: -
d_gene: -
j_gene: TRBJ1-2
CDR3aa: CASSDQAGYGYTF
CDR3nt: TGTGCCAGCAGTGACCAGGCCGGCTATGGCTACACCTTC

v_gene: TRBV7-9
abundance: -
d_gene: -
j_gene: TRBJ1-2
CDR3aa: CATSTEGYGYTF
CDR3nt: TGTGCCACCTCCACGGAGGGCTATGGCTACACCTTC

v_gene: TRBV3-1/TRBV3-2
abundance: -
d_gene: TRBD2
j_gene: TRBJ2-1
CDR3aa: CASSQVRGGSSYNEQFF
CDR3nt: TGTGCCAGCAGCCAAGTCCGGGGGGGGAGCTCCTACAATGAGCAGTTCTTC